One and the same sample provided the 6 T cell receptor beta chains below, sequenced in a study of cytotoxic CD8 clonotypes in ibrutinib-treated CLL (dated by TCRdb to 2020 to 2023). Preparation of the library involved the immunoSEQ multiplex PCR assay. The table was pulled from immuneACCESS by TCRdb, which kept in-frame rearrangements only. Such tables lose some clones; where checked, under half of the loss comes from unresolved V genes, and the rest has no known cause. Within this sample are around 160,000 clones, with 70% to 90% of them counted one time only. The ten largest clonotypes hold more than 2.5% of the sample. The time point label, read with the paper, signifies: progressive disease on ibrutinib. Material: PBMCs, obtained at disease progression, from a patient treated with ibrutinib. All receptors derive from a human donor with chronic lymphocytic leukemia.

The chain is built from TRBV7-9 and TRBJ2-5, with 8 positions matching TRBD1. The CDR3 is made up of 16 amino acids. Germline trimming cut 1 base from V and 0 bases from J; bases unmatched to any gene: 4. The V gene's germline CDR1 is SEHNR and CDR2 FQNEAQ (reference sequence). The CDR3 DNA sequence: TGTGCCAGCAGCTTAGGGACAGGGATGTACCAAGAGACCCAGTACTTC. This encodes CASSLGTGMYQETQYF.

Comments on this clone: An end of the junction differs from the germline gene, which may be a read error. J is TRBJ2-7 and V is TRBV7-9, with 7 bases that match TRBD1. This CDR3 contains 15 residues. Looked up from germline, CDR1 is SEHNR and CDR2 is FQNEAQ (reference sequence). The CDR3 bases are TGTGCCAGCAGATTAGGACAGGACAATTCCTACGAGCAGTACTTC. This codes for CASRLGQDNSYEQYF.

This clone was recorded only once. The V gene is TRBV4-3, the J gene TRBJ2-7; no reliable D call. This CDR3 contains 14 residues. V was pared by 1 base and J by 7 bases, with 14 bases between. Germline CDR1 is LGHNA and CDR2 is YSLEER. The CDR3: CASSQGSGVWEQYF. The CDR3 region has the DNA TGCGCCAGCAGCCAAGGCTCTGGTGTGTGGGAGCAGTACTTC.

The gene calls are TRBV27 and TRBJ2-5, with TRBD1 as a possible D gene (5 bases). Trimming removed 6 bases from V and 4 bases from J, with 24 bases in between. There are 17 residues in the CDR3. The germline V gene encodes CDR1 MNHEY and CDR2 SMNVEV (reference sequence). CDR3 nucleotides: TGTGCCAGCAGCTTAGAGACTCCGGCAGGGTCGGGAGAGACCCAGTACTTC. This translates into CASSLETPAGSGETQYF.

This clone appeared once. The CDR3 region has the DNA TGTGCCAGCAGTCATCGGACTAGCGGGAGCTACGAGCAGTACTTC. Translation gives CASSHRTSGSYEQYF. The chain links TRBV6-5 to TRBJ2-7; TRBD2 matches 13 bases. Germline CDR1 reads MNHEY; CDR2 reads SVGAGI. V shed 5 bases and J 3 bases; nucleotides not matched to a gene: 4. The CDR3 totals 15 residues.

The gene calls are TRBV7-8 and TRBJ2-3; a possible D gene is TRBD1 (6 bases). The V end was cut by 1 base, the J end by 9 bases, with 26 bases between. The germline V gene encodes CDR1 SGHVS and CDR2 FQNEAQ. This CDR3 spans 18 amino acids. The CDR3 loop reads CASSLVSAARGFKGTQYF. CDR3 coding DNA: TGTGCCAGCAGCTTAGTATCGGCGGCCAGGGGATTCAAAGGGACGCAGTATTTT.